This entry is about one T cell receptor beta chain. The protocol was immunoSEQ multiplex PCR, while the TCRdb copy is restricted to in-frame clones and leaves out a portion. The sample yields 150,000 to 200,000 clones, 82% seen once. This sample was taken from a study of blood T cell repertoires in COVID-19. Study context: The United States, Italy and Spain supplied acute and convalescent COVID-19 samples. The analysed material was cDNA or gDNA that came from T cells, B-cell-depleted T cells, or PBMCs.

Seattle cases were enrolled at active infection and followed longitudinally. V was trimmed by 6 bases and J by 4 bases, leaving 13 bases between them. This CDR3 has 14 amino acids. Germline-derived CDR1 and CDR2 are MNHEY and SVGAGI. What was sequenced was peripheral blood. The chain recombines TRBV6-5 with TRBJ2-1; the D gene is possibly TRBD1 (5 bases). This TCR derives from a woman between 40 and 50 years old with COVID-19, enrolled during active disease. CDR3 sequence reads: CASSNRITYNEQFF. The CDR3 bases are TGTGCCAGCAGCAACAGGATTACGTACAATGAGCAGTTCTTC.